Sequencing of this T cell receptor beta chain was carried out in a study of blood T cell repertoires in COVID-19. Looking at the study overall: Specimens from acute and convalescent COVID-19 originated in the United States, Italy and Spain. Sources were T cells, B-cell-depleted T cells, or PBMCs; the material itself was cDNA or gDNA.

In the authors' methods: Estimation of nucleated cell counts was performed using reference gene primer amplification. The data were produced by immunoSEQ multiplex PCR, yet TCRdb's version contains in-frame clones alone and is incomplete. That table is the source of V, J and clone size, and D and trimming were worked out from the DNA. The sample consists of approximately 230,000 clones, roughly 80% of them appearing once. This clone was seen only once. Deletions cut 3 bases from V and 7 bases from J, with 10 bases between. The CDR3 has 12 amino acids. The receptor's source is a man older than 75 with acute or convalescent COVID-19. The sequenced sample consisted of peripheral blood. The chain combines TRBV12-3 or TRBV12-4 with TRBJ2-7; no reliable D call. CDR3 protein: CASSFSTREQYF. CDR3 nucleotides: TGTGCCAGCAGTTTTTCCACTCGGGAGCAGTACTTC.